The sequence of this TCR beta chain was determined in a study of blood T cell repertoires in COVID-19. Germline lookup yields CDR1 KGHDR and CDR2 SFDVKD. This CDR3 has 14 residues. V was cut by 7 bases and J by 4 bases, with 15 bases left in between. Repertoires were generated with immunoSEQ multiplex PCR, while TCRdb's copy carries only in-frame clones and drops some. The table has roughly 170,000 clones, approximately 85% seen once. The chain combines TRBV24-1 with TRBJ1-2; possibly TRBD1 for D (6 bases). Input material: peripheral blood. The TCR comes from a man in his 60s who had recovered from COVID-19. CDR3 protein: CATSPRGDIYGYTF. CDR3 bases: TGTGCCACCAGCCCCAGGGGAGACATCTATGGCTACACCTTC.